This note documents a single T cell receptor beta chain sequence. The CDR3 totals 14 residues. The J segment lost 8 bases and the V segment lost 8 bases, leaving 8 bases of the junction unmatched. Looked up from germline, CDR1 is LNHDA and CDR2 is SQIVND (reference sequence). Source study methods: Researchers report that nucleated cell counts were estimated from reference gene primer amplification. TCRdb's table, derived via immunoSEQ multiplex PCR, lists solely in-frame clones and lacks some. That table is the source of V, J and clone size, and D and trimming were worked out from the DNA. The profile shows over 70,000 clones, 60% to 85% of them singletons. These data belong to a study of blood T cell repertoires in COVID-19. Study-level information: T cells, B-cell-depleted T cells, or PBMCs provided the cDNA or gDNA that served as material.

This receptor was identified in a human donor in a cohort sampled during active COVID-19. Sequencing was performed on peripheral blood. The rearrangement uses TRBV19 and TRBJ2-1, with 11 nucleotides matching TRBD2. Written as DNA, the CDR3 is TGTGCCAGTGGACCTAGCGGGAGGCTGGATGAGCAGTTCTTC. Protein: CASGPSGRLDEQFF.